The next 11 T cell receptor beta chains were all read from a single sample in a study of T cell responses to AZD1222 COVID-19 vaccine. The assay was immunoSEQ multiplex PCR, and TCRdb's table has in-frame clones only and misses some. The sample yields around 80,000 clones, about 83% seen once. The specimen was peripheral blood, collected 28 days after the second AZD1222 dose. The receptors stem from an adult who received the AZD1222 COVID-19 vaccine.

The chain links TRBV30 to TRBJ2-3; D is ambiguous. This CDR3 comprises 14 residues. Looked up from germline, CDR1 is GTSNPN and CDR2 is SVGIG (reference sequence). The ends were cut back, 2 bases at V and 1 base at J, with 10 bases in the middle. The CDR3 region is CAWSPGLRTDTQYF. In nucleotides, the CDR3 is TGTGCCTGGAGTCCTGGGCTGCGCACAGATACGCAGTATTTT.

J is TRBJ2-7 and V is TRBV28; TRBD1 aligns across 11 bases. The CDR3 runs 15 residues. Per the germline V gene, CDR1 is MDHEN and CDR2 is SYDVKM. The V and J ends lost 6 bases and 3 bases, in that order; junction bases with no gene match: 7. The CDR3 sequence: CASRPRTGGFYEQYF. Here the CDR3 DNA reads TGTGCCAGCAGGCCCAGGACAGGGGGCTTCTACGAGCAGTACTTC.

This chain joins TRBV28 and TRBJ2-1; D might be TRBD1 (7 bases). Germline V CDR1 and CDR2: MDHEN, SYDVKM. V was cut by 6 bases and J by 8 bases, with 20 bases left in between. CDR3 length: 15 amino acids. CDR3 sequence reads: CASSPGAGQWDEQFF. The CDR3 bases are TGTGCCAGCAGCCCTGGCGCGGGACAGTGGGATGAGCAGTTCTTC.

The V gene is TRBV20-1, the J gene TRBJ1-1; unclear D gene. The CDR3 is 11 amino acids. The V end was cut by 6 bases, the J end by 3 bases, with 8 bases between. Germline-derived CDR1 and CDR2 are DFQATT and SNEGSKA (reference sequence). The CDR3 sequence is CSAVKYTEAFF. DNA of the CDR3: TGCAGTGCCGTGAAATACACTGAAGCTTTCTTT.

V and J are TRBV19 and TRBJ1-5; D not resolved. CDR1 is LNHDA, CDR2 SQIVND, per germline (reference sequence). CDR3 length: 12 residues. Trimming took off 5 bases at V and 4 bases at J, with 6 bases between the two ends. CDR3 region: CASSPQNQPQHF. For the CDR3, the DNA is TGTGCCAGTAGTCCGCAAAATCAGCCCCAGCATTTT.

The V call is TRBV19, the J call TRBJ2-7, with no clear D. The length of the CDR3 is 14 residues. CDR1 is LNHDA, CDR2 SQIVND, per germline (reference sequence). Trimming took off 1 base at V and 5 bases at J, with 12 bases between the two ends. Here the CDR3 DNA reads TGTGCCAGTAGTATAGCCGATGTCGAGAACGAGCAGTACTTC. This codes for CASSIADVENEQYF.

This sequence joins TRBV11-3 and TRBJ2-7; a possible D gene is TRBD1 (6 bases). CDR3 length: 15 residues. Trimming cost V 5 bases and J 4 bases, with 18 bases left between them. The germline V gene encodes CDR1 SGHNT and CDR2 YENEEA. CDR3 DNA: TGTGCCAGCAGCCCAGGTCAGGGACACAGGTACGAGCAGTACTTC. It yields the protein CASSPGQGHRYEQYF.

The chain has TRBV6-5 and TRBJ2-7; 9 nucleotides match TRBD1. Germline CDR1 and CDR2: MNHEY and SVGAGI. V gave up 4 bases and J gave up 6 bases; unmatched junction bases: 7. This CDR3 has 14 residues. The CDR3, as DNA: TGTGCCAGCAGTTTCCGGGACAGGGCCTTCGAGCAGTACTTC. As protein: CASSFRDRAFEQYF.

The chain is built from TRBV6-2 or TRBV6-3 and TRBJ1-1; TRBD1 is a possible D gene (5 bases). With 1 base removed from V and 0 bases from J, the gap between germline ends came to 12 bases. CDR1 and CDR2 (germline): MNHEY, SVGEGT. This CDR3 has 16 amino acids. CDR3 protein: CASSYFRVTMNTEAFF. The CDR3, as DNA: TGTGCCAGCAGTTACTTCAGGGTCACAATGAACACTGAAGCTTTCTTT.

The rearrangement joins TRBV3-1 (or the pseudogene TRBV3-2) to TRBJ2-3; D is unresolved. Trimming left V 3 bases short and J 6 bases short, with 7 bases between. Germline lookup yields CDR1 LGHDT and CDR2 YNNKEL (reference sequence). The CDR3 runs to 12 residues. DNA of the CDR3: TGTGCCAGCAGCCAGGTGGAGGATACGCAGTATTTT. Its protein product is CASSQVEDTQYF.

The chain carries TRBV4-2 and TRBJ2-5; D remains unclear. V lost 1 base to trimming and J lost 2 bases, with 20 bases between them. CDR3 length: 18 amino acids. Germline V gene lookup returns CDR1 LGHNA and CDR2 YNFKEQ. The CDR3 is CASSQGIIGNVRQETQYF. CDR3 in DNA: TGTGCCAGCAGCCAAGGAATTATAGGTAACGTTCGGCAAGAGACCCAGTACTTC.